The rows below give T cell receptor beta chains drawn from one sample of a study of CXCR3-negative and CXCR3-positive naive CD8 T cells. TCRdb reprocessed the 5' RACE reads and reports one entry per CDR3 protein, with no DNA. In total, the table holds more than 70,000 distinct CDR3 sequences. The sample was naive CXCR3+ CD8+ T cells from blood. Receptor source: a human donor in good health. Some clones in this sample may be carry-over from other donors' samples. Both conserved end residues are part of each CDR3.

V,J,CDR3
TRBV18,TRBJ1-5,CASSSVPGFNQPQHF
TRBV18,TRBJ2-1,CASSPRLPEQFF
TRBV12-3/TRBV12-4,TRBJ2-3,CASSPRPKDTQYF
TRBV28,TRBJ2-3,CASSSQGWGTDTQYF
TRBV21-1,TRBJ2-7,CASSPGAGGPLYEQYF
TRBV5-5,TRBJ2-7,CASSLVVFSTAEEQYF
TRBV29-1,TRBJ2-3,CSVERGGYSTDTQYF
TRBV10-3,TRBJ1-1,CAITLEWAGDNTEAFF
TRBV7-3,TRBJ2-1,CASSLVAGESYNEQFF
TRBV12-3/TRBV12-4,TRBJ1-1,CASRPGTEAFF
TRBV27,TRBJ2-1,CASSLSGGAYNEQFF
TRBV28,TRBJ2-2,CASSLASGGSNTGELFF
TRBV7-9,TRBJ2-3,CASSGRQGVNTDTQYF
TRBV7-9,TRBJ2-7,CASTDSDRGFEQYF
TRBV13,TRBJ1-2,CASSGYRGPHYGYTF
TRBV29-1,TRBJ1-2,CSVEGLIGYGYTF
TRBV10-3,TRBJ2-1,CAISEATGSNEQFF
TRBV27,TRBJ1-6,CASSPRTDGLGALHF
TRBV28,TRBJ1-4,CASSREGAGEKLFF
TRBV29-1,TRBJ1-3,CSVVIQTGFSGNTIYF
TRBV28,TRBJ2-4,CASQIPGAKNIQYF
TRBV5-5,TRBJ2-4,CARSLAGLVNIQYF
TRBV5-1,TRBJ2-1,CASSWERGDNEQFF
TRBV7-9,TRBJ1-2,CASSYPGTEESGYTF
TRBV29-1,TRBJ2-5,CSVDRLLGGQETQYF
TRBV6-2/TRBV6-3,TRBJ2-3,CASSYSFEARTDTQYF
TRBV29-1,TRBJ2-1,CSVEDGGPDEQFF
TRBV10-3,TRBJ2-7,CAISHGTGTYEQYF
TRBV20-1,TRBJ2-7,CSARDPGQGRYEQYF
TRBV21-1,TRBJ2-1,CASSKEVRSPTHNPHNEQFF